Presented here are 22 T cell receptor beta chains from one specimen sequenced in a study of cytomegalovirus exposure and HLA in healthy donors. Both 60 Vbeta primers and 13 Jbeta primers went into the PCR. The method was immunoSEQ multiplex PCR; TCRdb's version includes in-frame clones alone and lacks a portion of them. Seen here are tens of thousands of clones, 67% observed once, and the top ten hold around 1.9%. Specimen: PBMCs. The receptors come from a man aged 25-40 years in good health and CMV-seronegative.

V and J are TRBV28 and TRBJ1-2; no clear D. This CDR3 comprises 15 residues. V was cut by 2 bases and J by 5 bases, with 15 bases left in between. The germline V gene encodes CDR1 MDHEN and CDR2 SYDVKM. Here the CDR3 DNA reads TGTGCCAGCAGTTTAGCGGGGTTGGGATCATATGGCTACACCTTC. Translated, it gives CASSLAGLGSYGYTF.

This chain uses TRBV18 with TRBJ2-1, with 7 bases matching TRBD1. Germline V gene data show CDR1 as KGHSH and CDR2 as LQKENI. The J segment lost 5 bases and the V segment lost 3 bases, leaving 1 base of the junction unmatched. CDR3 size: 13 residues. The CDR3 nucleotides read TGTGCCAGCTCACCGGGACAGAACAATGAGCAGTTCTTC. This codes for CASSPGQNNEQFF.

The DNA for the CDR3 is TGTGCCAGCTCACCACTAGGGAGCCACGAGCAGTACTTC. Protein: CASSPLGSHEQYF. The V and J genes are TRBV18 and TRBJ2-7; the D gene is possibly TRBD2 (5 bases). Germline CDR1 is KGHSH and CDR2 is LQKENI. V lost 1 base and J 5 bases, leaving 9 bases between the germline ends. The CDR3 runs 13 residues.

The sample holds a few counts of this clone. The chain links TRBV4-3 to TRBJ2-1; the match to TRBD1 covers 10 bases. The germline gives CDR1 LGHNA, CDR2 YSLEER. Trimming cost V 4 bases and J 7 bases; bases outside gene matches: 1. This CDR3 is 13 amino acids long. The CDR3 DNA reads as TGCGCCAGCAGCCCGGACAGGGGGAATGAGCAGTTCTTC. Translation gives CASSPDRGNEQFF.

This sequence joins TRBV7-2 and TRBJ2-7, with TRBD1 matching 7 bases. With 5 bases clipped from V and 2 bases from J, the junction kept 6 bases outside the gene matches. CDR1 SGHTA and CDR2 FQGNSA come from the germline V gene. The CDR3 runs 14 residues. This CDR3 is CASSPTGAPYEQYF. CDR3 DNA sequence: TGTGCCAGCAGCCCAACAGGGGCCCCCTACGAGCAGTACTTC.

The chain joins TRBV5-4 to TRBJ1-4; D possibly corresponds to TRBD1 (5 bases). The CDR3 spans 15 residues. Trimming pared 6 bases from V and 0 bases from J, leaving 12 bases between. From germline, CDR1 is SGHNT and CDR2 YYREEE (reference sequence). CDR3 residues: CASNPWGATNEKLFF. The CDR3 nucleotides are TGTGCCAGCAACCCCTGGGGGGCAACTAATGAAAAACTGTTTTTT.

This clone is a singleton in its sample. V is TRBV7-8 and J is TRBJ1-3; weak D call: TRBD1 (6 bases). V was pared by 2 bases and J by 0 bases, with 14 bases between. The germline gives CDR1 SGHVS, CDR2 FQNEAQ. The CDR3 length is 17 residues. In DNA form, the CDR3 reads TGTGCCAGCAGCTTATTGGAAAGGGGGAGCTCTGGAAACACCATATATTTT. This gives the protein CASSLLERGSSGNTIYF.

This clone has just a few counts. The chain is built from TRBV19 and TRBJ1-4, with D perhaps matching TRBD1 (6 bases). The germline CDR1 and CDR2 sequences are LNHDA and SQIVND (reference sequence). The germline V and J ends were trimmed by 3 bases and 11 bases, with 16 bases remaining between them. The CDR3 is 14 residues long. CDR3: CASSIRWGLEKLFF. Here the CDR3 DNA reads TGTGCCAGTAGTATCCGCTGGGGGCTGGAGAAACTGTTTTTT.

The CDR3 protein is CASRGGGFSNQPQHF. DNA of the CDR3: TGTGCCAGCCGCGGGGGTGGGTTCAGCAATCAGCCCCAGCATTTT. The rearrangement links TRBV28 to TRBJ1-5; weak D call: TRBD1 (5 bases). Germline V gene data show CDR1 as MDHEN and CDR2 as SYDVKM. CDR3 length equals 15 residues. Deletions cut 8 bases from V and 1 base from J, with 15 bases between. The full variable domain, its missing parts supplied by reference TRBV28 and TRBJ1-5, is DVKVTQSSRYLVKRTGEKVFLECVQDMDHENMFWYRQDPGLGLRLIYFSYDVKMKEKGDIPEGYSVSREKKERFSLILESASTNQTSMYLCASRGGGFSNQPQHFGDGTRLSIL.

The rearrangement joins TRBV12-2 to TRBJ1-5. TRBV12-2 represents a pseudogene. This CDR3 comprises 18 residues. The CDR3 DNA follows: TGTGCAAGTCGCTTCCGGGACTCATTGTCGAATAGCAATCAGCCCCAGCATTTT. Amino acids: CASRFRDSLSNSNQPQHF.

The genes are TRBV4-3 and TRBJ1-4; D gene uncertain. CDR1 is LGHNA, CDR2 YSLEER, per germline. The CDR3 spans 15 residues. With 0 bases removed from V and 8 bases from J, the gap between germline ends came to 13 bases. CDR3 nucleotide sequence: TGCGCCAGCAGCCAAGATCAGAGGAGGAGGGAAAAACTGTTTTTT. It is translated as CASSQDQRRREKLFF.

This clone was counted only a few times. V is TRBV28 and J is TRBJ1-2; perhaps TRBD1 as D (5 bases). The CDR3 runs 13 residues. V lost 1 base to trimming and J lost 8 bases, with 11 bases between them. Germline V gene sequence: CDR1 MDHEN, CDR2 SYDVKM. In nucleotides, the CDR3 is TGTGCCAGCAGTTTATTTGCAGGGAGGGGCTACACCTTC. This translates into CASSLFAGRGYTF.

This CDR3 is CASSGTSGRDENTGELFF. The CDR3 nucleotides read TGTGCCAGCAGTGGGACTAGCGGGAGGGACGAGAACACCGGGGAGCTGTTTTTT. The chain joins TRBV6-4 to TRBJ2-2; 15 bases align to TRBD2. CDR3 length: 18 residues. The junction had 4 bases not matched to a gene; V was cut back by 4 bases and J by 1 base. The germline V gene encodes CDR1 MRHNA and CDR2 SNTAGT.

The chain links TRBV10-2 to TRBJ2-2, with 7 bases fitting TRBD1. CDR3 length equals 16 residues. Germline V gene sequence: CDR1 WSHSY, CDR2 SAAADI. V lost 4 bases, J lost 4 bases, and 9 bases stayed unmatched. For the CDR3, the DNA is TGCGCCAGCAGTGTGGAAGGGGGCCTCAGCACCGGGGAGCTGTTTTTT. Translated, it gives CASSVEGGLSTGELFF.

CDR3 DNA sequence: TGCGCCAGCAGCCAAGGACTCATTCGACAGGGGGCGGACGGTGAGCAGTTCTTC. It is translated as CASSQGLIRQGADGEQFF. The chain uses TRBV4-1 and TRBJ2-1; 10 nucleotides agree with TRBD1. This CDR3 spans 18 amino acids. J gave up 9 bases and V 1 base, and 15 bases lay outside the gene matches. Germline V lookup: CDR1 MGHRA, CDR2 YSYEKL.

The chain carries TRBV5-4 and TRBJ2-1, with TRBD2 matching 14 bases. The trim removed 2 bases at V and 3 bases at J, leaving 4 bases unmatched. Germline V CDR1 and CDR2: SGHNT, YYREEE (reference sequence). There are 17 residues in the CDR3. The CDR3 DNA reads TGTGCCAGCAGCTTTCGACTAGCGGGGGGGATCTACAATGAGCAGTTCTTC. Its translation: CASSFRLAGGIYNEQFF.

The rearrangement joins TRBV28 to TRBJ2-1, with 9 bases lining up with TRBD2. This CDR3 comprises 14 residues. Per germline, CDR1 MDHEN and CDR2 SYDVKM. The J segment lost 3 bases and the V segment lost 6 bases, leaving 3 bases of the junction unmatched. DNA of the CDR3: TGTGCCAGCAGCGTAGCGGGAGACTACAATGAGCAGTTCTTC. Its translation is CASSVAGDYNEQFF.

The chain employs TRBV7-2 and TRBJ1-1; 7 bases map to TRBD1. Trimming took 3 bases from V and 6 from J; bases not matched to a gene: 7. Looked up from germline, CDR1 is SGHTA and CDR2 is FQGNSA. The CDR3 length is 14 residues. In DNA form, the CDR3 reads TGTGCCAGCAGCTTGACAGGGATGGGTTCTGAAGCTTTCTTT. The encoded protein is CASSLTGMGSEAFF.

This clone was seen only once. The chain is built from TRBV25-1 and TRBJ2-3; D ambiguous. The germline gives CDR1 MGHDK, CDR2 SYGVNS. Trimming took 3 bases from V and 11 from J, leaving 15 bases between them. This CDR3 region has 13 residues. The CDR3 region is CASSDQSRGMQYF. DNA of the CDR3: TGTGCCAGCAGTGATCAGTCCCGAGGTATGCAGTATTTT.

This clone was detected once. CDR3 DNA: TGTGCCAGCAGCCCGGACTTTCCAAGGCAGCCCCAGCATTTT. Encoded protein: CASSPDFPRQPQHF. The chain combines TRBV7-9 with TRBJ1-5; D unclear. The CDR3 extends over 14 amino acids. Germline CDR1 and CDR2: SEHNR and FQNEAQ (reference sequence). Trimming removed 5 bases at V and 7 bases at J, with 15 bases between.

The chain has TRBV7-9 and TRBJ2-2; D remains ambiguous. Germline values: CDR1 SEHNR, CDR2 FQNEAQ (reference sequence). Trimming left V 0 bases short and J 5 bases short, with 10 bases between. This CDR3 contains 15 residues. CDR3 bases: TGTGCCAGCAGCTTAGCGCACACAGAAACCGGGGAGCTGTTTTTT. It yields the protein CASSLAHTETGELFF.

This clone was observed a few times. CDR3 protein: CASSEGLGTGNIYGYTF. CDR3 bases: TGTGCCAGCAGTGAAGGGCTAGGGACAGGGAATATTTATGGCTACACCTTC. The chain combines TRBV6-1 with TRBJ1-2, with TRBD1 identical over 9 bases. The length of the CDR3 is 17 residues. Germline V gives CDR1 MNHNS, CDR2 SASEGT. Losses at the gene ends were 1 base for V and 5 bases for J; bases not matched to a gene: 11.